The 5 T cell receptor beta chains below were found in one sample sequenced in a study of T-cell reconstitution after alpha-beta-depleted transplantation in children. The TCRbeta library was prepared with unique molecular identifiers. From the PCR reads, TCRdb called clonotypes with MiXCR, one entry per CDR3 protein. The repertoire includes 200,000 to 250,000 distinct CDR3 sequences, 9.5% to 15% of them detected once, and 2.6% sits in the top ten. The sample here was PBMCs from the stem cell graft donor, taken from the stem cell graft. The receptors come from a human donor who donated a stem cell graft to a child with acute lymphoblastic leukemia.

This clonotype came up many times. This chain connects TRBV7-9 to TRBJ2-7; D is possibly TRBD2 (5 bases). The germline CDR1 and CDR2 sequences are SEHNR and FQNEAQ (reference sequence). The CDR3 is made up of 12 amino acids. With 3 bases removed from V and 5 bases from J, the gap between germline ends came to 8 bases. The CDR3 loop is CASSFTGNEQYF. Here the CDR3 DNA reads TGTGCCAGCAGCTTTACGGGAAACGAGCAGTACTTC.

This clonotype was seen at least ten times. The CDR3 loop is CSVEERTGFAYNEQFF. In DNA, the CDR3 is TGCAGCGTTGAAGAGCGGACAGGGTTCGCCTACAATGAGCAGTTCTTC. The chain carries TRBV29-1 and TRBJ2-1; 8 bases map to TRBD1. Germline values: CDR1 SQVTM, CDR2 ANQGSEA. The V segment lost 0 bases and the J segment 2 bases; nucleotides outside the gene matches: 6. There are 16 residues in the CDR3.

There are a few counts of this clonotype. The J gene is TRBJ1-2, the V gene TRBV20-1, with 7 bases identical to TRBD1. After removal of 5 bases from V and 8 bases from J, the junction contained 11 bases not matched to a gene. This CDR3 comprises 13 residues. CDR1 is DFQATT and CDR2 is SNEGSKA in the germline V gene (reference sequence). CDR3 DNA: TGCAGTGCTTCATTCCGACAGGGTCTAGGCTACACCTTC. This gives the protein CSASFRQGLGYTF.

The chain carries TRBV7-2 and TRBJ2-3; D gene uncertain. This CDR3 spans 15 amino acids. Trimming left V 4 bases short and J 0 bases short, with 11 bases between. In germline, CDR1 is SGHTA, CDR2 FQGNSA. CDR3 in DNA: TGTGCCAGCAGCTCCCCTCGAATAAGCACAGATACGCAGTATTTT. It specifies CASSSPRISTDTQYF.

This clonotype has a count of ten or more. The chain links TRBV5-1 to TRBJ1-1; D is unresolved. Germline CDR1 SGHRS, CDR2 YFSETQ. There are 14 residues in the CDR3. Between the trimmed V and J ends, which lost 4 bases and 1 base, there was a span of 11 bases. CDR3 loop: CASSETSGNTEAFF. CDR3 nucleotide sequence: TGCGCCAGCAGCGAGACTTCAGGGAACACTGAAGCTTTCTTT.